The entry that follows covers one T cell receptor beta chain sequence. This specimen comes from a study of blood T cell repertoires in COVID-19. Overall study context: Sites across the United States, Italy and Spain contributed samples from acute and convalescent COVID-19. PBMCs, B-cell-depleted T cells, or T cells provided the cDNA or gDNA that made up the material.

In the source study's methods: Quantification of nucleated cells was approximated via reference gene primer amplification. TCRdb's copy holds only in-frame clones and misses some; the assay was immunoSEQ multiplex PCR. That table supplies the V and J calls and clone size; D and trimming were determined from the DNA. The sample holds some 70,000 clones; 73% are singletons and the top ten take less than 25%. Trimming took off 3 bases at V and 1 base at J, with 10 bases between the two ends. CDR1 is SGHAT and CDR2 is FQDESV in the germline V gene (reference sequence). The CDR3 length is 15 residues. This clonotype originated in a man aged 60-69 years with acute or convalescent COVID-19. V gene TRBV11-1 combines with J gene TRBJ2-1; tentative D call: TRBD2 (5 bases). Sequenced material: peripheral blood. The CDR3 loop reads CASSFPGNSYNEQFF. CDR3 coding DNA: TGTGCCAGCAGCTTCCCCGGGAATTCCTACAATGAGCAGTTCTTC.